This T cell receptor beta chain was found in a study of blood T cell repertoires in COVID-19. In the study overall: The United States, Italy and Spain were the sources of the acute and convalescent COVID-19 samples. Sources were T cells, B-cell-depleted T cells, or PBMCs; the material itself was cDNA or gDNA.

Original handling: Reference gene primers were amplified, and this amplification served to estimate nucleated cell counts. Profiled with immunoSEQ multiplex PCR; TCRdb holds only in-frame clones, not every one. V and J calls and clone size are copied from that table; D and trimming were computed from the DNA. The sample records around 140,000 clones, about 80% being singletons. Germline V CDR1 and CDR2: MNHEY, SMNVEV (reference sequence). This CDR3 comprises 14 residues. V dropped 10 bases and J dropped 8; count of bases not matched to a gene: 8. The V and J genes are TRBV27 and TRBJ2-1; 13 bases match TRBD2. Sequencing was carried out using peripheral blood. The clonotype comes from a human donor in a cohort sampled during active COVID-19. The CDR3 nucleotides are TGTGCCACCTGGACTAGCGGGGGATGGGATGAGCAGTTCTTC. It is translated as CATWTSGGWDEQFF.